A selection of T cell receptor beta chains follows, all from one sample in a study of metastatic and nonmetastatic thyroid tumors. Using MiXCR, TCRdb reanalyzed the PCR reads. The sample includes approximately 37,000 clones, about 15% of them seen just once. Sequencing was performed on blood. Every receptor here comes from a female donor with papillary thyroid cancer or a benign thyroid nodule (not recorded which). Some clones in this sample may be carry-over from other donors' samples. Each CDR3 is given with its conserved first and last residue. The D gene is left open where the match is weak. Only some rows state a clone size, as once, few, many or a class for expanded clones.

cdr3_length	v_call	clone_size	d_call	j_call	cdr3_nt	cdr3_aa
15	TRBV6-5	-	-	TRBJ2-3	TGTGCCAGAAGTTACCTCAAGACCCCCGGAGATACGCAGTATTTT	CARSYLKTPGDTQYF
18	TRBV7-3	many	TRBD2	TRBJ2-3	TGTGCCAGCAGTTCCGGGACTAGCGGGAGTTATTATACAGATACGCAGTATTTT	CASSSGTSGSYYTDTQYF
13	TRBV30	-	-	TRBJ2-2	TGTGCCTCGAACTCTGGGGGATCCGGGGAGCTGTTTTTT	CASNSGGSGELFF
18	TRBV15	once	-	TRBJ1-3	TGTGCCACCAGCAGAAGCCCGGGACCGCAGCCATCTGGAAAGACCATATATTTT	CATSRSPGPQPSGKTIYF
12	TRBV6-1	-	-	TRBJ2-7	TGTTCCACCGAAACGGGCGGCTACGAGCAGTACTTC	CSTETGGYEQYF
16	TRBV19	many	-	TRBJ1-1	TGTGCCAGTAGTATAACCCCCAAGGCAGGCAGGGGAGAAGCTTTCTTT	CASSITPKAGRGEAFF
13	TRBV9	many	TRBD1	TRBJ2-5	TGTGCCAGCAGTATACAGGGGGAGGAGACCCAGTACTTC	CASSIQGEETQYF
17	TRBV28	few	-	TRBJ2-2	TGTGCCAGCAGTGTCCCCTGGAGAGGCCGGAACACCGGGGAGCTGTTTTTT	CASSVPWRGRNTGELFF
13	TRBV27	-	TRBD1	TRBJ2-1	TGTGCCAGCAGTCGACAGGGGAACAATGAGCAGTTCTTC	CASSRQGNNEQFF
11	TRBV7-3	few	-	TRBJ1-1	TGTGCCAGCAGCTCGGGGACTGAAGCTTTCTTT	CASSSGTEAFF
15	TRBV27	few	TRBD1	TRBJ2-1	TGTGCCAGCAACTTAAGTACAGGGGGGCGGGATGAGCAGTTATTC	CASNLSTGGRDEQLF
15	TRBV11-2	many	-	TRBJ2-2	TGTGCCAGCAGCTTAGGGGTACTGGACACCGGGGAGCTGTTTTTT	CASSLGVLDTGELFF
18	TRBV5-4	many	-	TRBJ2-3	TGTGCCAGCAGCTTGGTCCCCAGGGGCACAGGATCTACAGATACGCAGTATTTT	CASSLVPRGTGSTDTQYF
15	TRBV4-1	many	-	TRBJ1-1	TGCGCCAGCAGCCAAGATCCCCGTGGCCGATCGGAAGCTTTCTTT	CASSQDPRGRSEAFF
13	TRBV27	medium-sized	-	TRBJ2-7	TGTGCCAGCAGTGCAGAACCTTCGTACGAGCAGTACTTC	CASSAEPSYEQYF
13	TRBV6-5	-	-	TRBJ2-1	TGTGCCAGCAGTTATACTCGGCCAAATGAGCAGTTCTTC	CASSYTRPNEQFF
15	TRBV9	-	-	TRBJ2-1	TGTGCCAGCTCTAAGTGGGGGGGGCCTAACAATGAGCAGTTCTTC	CASSKWGGPNNEQFF
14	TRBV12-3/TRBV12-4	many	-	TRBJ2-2	TGTGCCAGCAGATCAAATACAGGGACCGGGGAGCTGTTTTTT	CASRSNTGTGELFF
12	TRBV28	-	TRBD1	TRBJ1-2	TGTGCCAGCAGCCTGACAGGGGTCGGCTACACCTTC	CASSLTGVGYTF
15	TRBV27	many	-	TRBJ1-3	TGTGCCAGCAGTTGGGGCATTTTCTCTGGAAACACCATATATTTT	CASSWGIFSGNTIYF
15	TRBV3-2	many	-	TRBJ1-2	TGTGCCAGCAGCCGATCGGACAGGGGTACCTATGGCTACACCTTC	CASSRSDRGTYGYTF
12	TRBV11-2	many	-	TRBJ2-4	TGTGCCAGCAGCGTAGGATCTAACATTCAGTACTTC	CASSVGSNIQYF
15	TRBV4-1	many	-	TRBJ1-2	TGCGCCAGCAGCCAAGGTCAGGCCAACCCCTATGGCTACACCTTC	CASSQGQANPYGYTF
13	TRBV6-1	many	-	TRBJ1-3	TGTGCCAGCATCGCGGGGGCTGGAAACACCATATATTTT	CASIAGAGNTIYF
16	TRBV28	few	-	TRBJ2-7	TGTGCCAGCAGTTTATCCTCAAGTCCGAGCTCCTACGAGCAGTACTTC	CASSLSSSPSSYEQYF
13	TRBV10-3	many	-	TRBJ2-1	TGTGCCATCATGGGTAAGGGGGTCAATGAGCAGTTCTTC	CAIMGKGVNEQFF
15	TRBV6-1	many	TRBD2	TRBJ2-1	TGTGCCAGCAAATCCGAGAGCGGGGGGGAAAATGAGCAGTTCTTC	CASKSESGGENEQFF
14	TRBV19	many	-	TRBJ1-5	TGTGCCAGTAGTAGCAGTTTTTGGGATCAGCCCCAGCATTTT	CASSSSFWDQPQHF
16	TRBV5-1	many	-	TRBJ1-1	TGCGCCGGCAGCTTGGCTACAGCATACTTGAACACTGAAGCTTTCTTT	CAGSLATAYLNTEAFF
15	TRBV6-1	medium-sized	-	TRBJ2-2	TGTGCCAGCAGTCCAACCCACCTAAGCACCGGGGAGCTGTTTTTT	CASSPTHLSTGELFF
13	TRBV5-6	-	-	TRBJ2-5	TGTGCCAGCAGCACTGCTTTGGGTGGGTCCCAGTACTTC	CASSTALGGSQYF
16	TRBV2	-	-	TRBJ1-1	TGTGCCATCGGGGGGGAGACCCACCTAACGAACACTGGAGCTTTCTTT	CAIGGETHLTNTGAFF
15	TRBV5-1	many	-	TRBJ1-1	TGCGCCAGCAGCTTTCGACAGGCCAAGAACACTGAAGCTTTCTTT	CASSFRQAKNTEAFF
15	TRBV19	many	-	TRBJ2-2	TGTGCCAGTGGGCCGGGGAGAACGAACACCGGGGAGCTGTTTTTT	CASGPGRTNTGELFF
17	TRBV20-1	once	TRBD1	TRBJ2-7	TGCAGTGCTGTCTTTCAGGGGACAGGGATTTTCTCCTACGAGCAGTACTTC	CSAVFQGTGIFSYEQYF
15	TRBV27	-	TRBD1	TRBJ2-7	TGTGCCAGCAGTTTACGGGCAGGGGGCTCCTACGAGCAGCACTTC	CASSLRAGGSYEQHF
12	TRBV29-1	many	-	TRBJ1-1	TGCAGCGTTGATGGAGACCTTACTGAAGCTTTCTTT	CSVDGDLTEAFF
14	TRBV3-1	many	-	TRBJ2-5	TGTGCCAGCAGCCTCAAGGGGGGGCGGGAGACCCAGTACTTC	CASSLKGGRETQYF
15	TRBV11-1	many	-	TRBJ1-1	TGTGCCAGCAGTCTTGGGCCGGGACTGGGCACTGAAGCTTTCTTT	CASSLGPGLGTEAFF
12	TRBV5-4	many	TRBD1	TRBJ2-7	TGTGCCAGCAGCCGGGACAGCTACGAGCAGTACTTC	CASSRDSYEQYF
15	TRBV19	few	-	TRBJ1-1	TGTGCCAGTAGAGGTCTGGGCAGTTTGGACACTGAAGCTTTCTTT	CASRGLGSLDTEAFF
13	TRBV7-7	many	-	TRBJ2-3	TGTGCTAGCAGCCCCACGGTCGGAGATACGCAGTATTTT	CASSPTVGDTQYF
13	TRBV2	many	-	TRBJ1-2	TGTGCCAGCAGTAGGGGCGGGAACTATGGCTACACCTTC	CASSRGGNYGYTF
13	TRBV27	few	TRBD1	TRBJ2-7	TGTGCCAGCAGTGGTCGACAGGGCTACGAGCAGTACTTC	CASSGRQGYEQYF
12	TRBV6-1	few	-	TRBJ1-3	TGTGCATCGGAGGGAACTGGAAACACCATATATTTT	CASEGTGNTIYF
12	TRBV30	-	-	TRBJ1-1	TGTGCCTGGAAAAGGGGAGGGACTGAAGCTTTCTTT	CAWKRGGTEAFF
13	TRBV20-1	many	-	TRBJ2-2	TGCAGTGCTAGGAGCGCGAACACCGGGGAGCTGTTTTTT	CSARSANTGELFF
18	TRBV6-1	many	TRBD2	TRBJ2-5	TGTGCCAGCAGACCCGGGGGAATAGCGGGAGGGGCGGTGGAGACCCAGTACTTC	CASRPGGIAGGAVETQYF
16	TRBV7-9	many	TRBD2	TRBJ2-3	TGTGCCAGCAGCTTAGCCTCACTAGCGAGCACAGATACGCAGTATTTT	CASSLASLASTDTQYF
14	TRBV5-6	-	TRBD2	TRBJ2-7	TGTGCCAGCATTAAAGACAGTGGCGGGAGCGAGCAGTACTTC	CASIKDSGGSEQYF